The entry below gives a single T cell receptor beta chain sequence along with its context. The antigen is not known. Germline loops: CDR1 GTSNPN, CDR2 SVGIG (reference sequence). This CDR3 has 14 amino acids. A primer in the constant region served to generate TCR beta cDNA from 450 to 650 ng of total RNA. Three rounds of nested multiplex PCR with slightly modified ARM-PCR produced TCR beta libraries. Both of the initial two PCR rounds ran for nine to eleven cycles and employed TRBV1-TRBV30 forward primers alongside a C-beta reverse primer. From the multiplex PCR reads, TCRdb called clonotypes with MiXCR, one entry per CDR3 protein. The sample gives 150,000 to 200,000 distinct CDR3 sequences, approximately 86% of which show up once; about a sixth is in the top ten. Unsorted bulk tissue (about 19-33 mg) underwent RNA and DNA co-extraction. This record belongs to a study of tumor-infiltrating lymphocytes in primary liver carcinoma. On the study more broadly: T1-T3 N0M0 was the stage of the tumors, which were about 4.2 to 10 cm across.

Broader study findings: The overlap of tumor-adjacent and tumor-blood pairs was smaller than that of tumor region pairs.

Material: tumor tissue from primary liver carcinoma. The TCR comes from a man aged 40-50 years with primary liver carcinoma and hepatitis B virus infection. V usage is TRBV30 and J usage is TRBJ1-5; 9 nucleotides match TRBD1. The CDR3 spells CVCRVQGANQPQHF. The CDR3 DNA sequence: TGTGTCTGCCGAGTACAGGGGGCCAATCAGCCCCAGCATTTT.